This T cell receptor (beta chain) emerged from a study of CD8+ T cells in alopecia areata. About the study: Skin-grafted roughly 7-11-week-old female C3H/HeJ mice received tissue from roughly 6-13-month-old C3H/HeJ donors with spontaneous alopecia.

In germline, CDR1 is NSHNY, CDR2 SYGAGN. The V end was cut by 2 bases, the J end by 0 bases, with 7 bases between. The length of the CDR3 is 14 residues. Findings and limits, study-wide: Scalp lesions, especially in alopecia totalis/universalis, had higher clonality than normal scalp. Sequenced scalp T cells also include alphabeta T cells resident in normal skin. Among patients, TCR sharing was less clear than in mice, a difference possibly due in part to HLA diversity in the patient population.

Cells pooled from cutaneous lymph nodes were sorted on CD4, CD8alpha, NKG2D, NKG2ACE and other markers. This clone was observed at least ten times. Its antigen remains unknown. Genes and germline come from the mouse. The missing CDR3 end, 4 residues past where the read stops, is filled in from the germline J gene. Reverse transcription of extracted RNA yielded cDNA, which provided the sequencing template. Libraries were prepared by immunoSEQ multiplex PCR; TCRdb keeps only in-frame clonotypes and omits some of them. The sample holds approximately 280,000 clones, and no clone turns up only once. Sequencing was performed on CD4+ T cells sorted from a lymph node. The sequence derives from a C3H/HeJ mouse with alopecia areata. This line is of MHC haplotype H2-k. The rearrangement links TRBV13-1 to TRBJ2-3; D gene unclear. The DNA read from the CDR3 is TGTGCCAGCAGTGACGCAGATAGTGCAGAA. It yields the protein CASSDADSAE. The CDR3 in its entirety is CASSDADSAETLYF.